The 27 T cell receptor beta chains below come from one sample, sequenced in a study of T cells in Graves' hyperthyroidism and ophthalmopathy. TCR beta CDR3 region amplification was performed from RNA transcripts. TCR CDR3 regions were first amplified by RT-PCR with HTBI primers. TCRdb re-called the multiplex PCR reads with MiXCR, one entry per CDR3 protein. The data show more than 300,000 distinct CDR3 sequences, with less than 20% seen just once and 40% held by the top ten. Sequenced input: blood. Receptors were obtained from a man aged 18 to 30 with Graves' ophthalmopathy.

J is TRBJ2-1 and V is TRBV7-3; D is tentatively TRBD1 or TRBD2 (6 bases each). The CDR3 extends over 15 amino acids. Germline V CDR1 and CDR2: SGHTA, FQGTGA. V lost 6 bases and J 9 bases, leaving 21 bases between the germline ends. CDR3 nucleotides: TGTGCCAGCAGTTTGGACGGGGGCCATCACGGTGAGCAGTTCTTC. It encodes CASSLDGGHHGEQFF. Using reference TRBV7-3 and TRBJ2-1 for the parts outside the CDR3, the full variable domain is GAGVSQTPSNKVTEKGKYVELRCDPISGHTALYWYRQSLGQGPEFLIYFQGTGAADDSGLPNDRFFAVRPEGSVSTLKIQRTERGDSAVYLCASSLDGGHHGEQFFGPGTRLTVL.

This clonotype is a singleton in its sample. V usage is TRBV20-1 and J usage is TRBJ1-5; D gene ambiguous. The V end was cut by 3 bases, the J end by 3 bases, with 15 bases between. CDR1 and CDR2 (germline): DFQATT, SNEGSKA (reference sequence). CDR3 length: 15 residues. The CDR3 DNA reads as TGCAGTGCTAGGGCCGGGATTGACCACAATCAGCCCCAGCATTTT. It yields the protein CSARAGIDHNQPQHF.

The V and J genes are TRBV27 and TRBJ2-2, with D possibly TRBD2 on 6 matching bases. The length of the CDR3 is 14 residues. Per the germline V gene, CDR1 is MNHEY and CDR2 is SMNVEV (reference sequence). V was trimmed by 9 bases and J by 5 bases, leaving 16 bases between them. The CDR3 sequence: CASNRDSGTGELFF. CDR3 nucleotide sequence: TGTGCCAGTAACCGGGACTCCGGTACCGGGGAGCTGTTTTTT.

This clonotype was counted at least ten times. For the CDR3, the DNA is TGTGCCAGCAGACCCCTGTCGGTGGAGGGCCATGGCTACACCTTC. Translated: CASRPLSVEGHGYTF. The chain is built from TRBV11-2 and TRBJ1-2; D gene unclear. The germline gives CDR1 SGHAT, CDR2 FQNNGV. CDR3 length equals 15 residues. V was clipped by 6 bases and J by 6 bases, with 20 bases between them.

This clonotype was seen a few times. The rearrangement links TRBV27 to TRBJ2-5; D is tentatively TRBD1 or TRBD2 (7 bases each). V gave up 6 bases and J gave up 13 bases, with 18 bases separating them. From germline, CDR1 is MNHEY and CDR2 SMNVEV (reference sequence). This CDR3 has 12 amino acids. CDR3: CASRKGGDRLYF. As DNA, the CDR3 is TGTGCCAGCAGAAAAGGGGGGGACAGACTGTACTTC.

There are many counts of this clonotype. This sequence joins TRBV28 and TRBJ2-7, with TRBD1 identical over 7 bases. J was trimmed by 3 bases and V by 5 bases; bases with no gene match: 4. Germline-derived CDR1 and CDR2 are MDHEN and SYDVKM. This CDR3 is built from 13 residues. CDR3 amino acids: CASSRTGFYEQYF. The CDR3 DNA sequence: TGTGCCAGCAGTCGGACAGGCTTCTACGAGCAGTACTTC.

CDR3 residues: CASSARPGSQAFF. The CDR3 nucleotides are TGTGCCAGCAGCGCCCGCCCAGGGTCCCAAGCTTTCTTT. V gene TRBV9 combines with J gene TRBJ1-1, with D tentatively TRBD1 (5 bases). Trimming removed 3 bases at V and 9 bases at J, with 15 bases between. Germline V gene lookup returns CDR1 SGDLS and CDR2 YYNGEE. The CDR3 sequence is 13 residues long.

This clonotype came up a few times. This chain connects TRBV9 to TRBJ1-2; no reliable D call. The germline gives CDR1 SGDLS, CDR2 YYNGEE. The CDR3 runs to 17 residues. V was cut by 0 bases and J by 0 bases, with 15 bases left in between. CDR3 amino acids: CASSVEGSSTSNYGYTF. The CDR3 DNA follows: TGTGCCAGCAGCGTAGAAGGATCTTCCACCTCTAACTATGGCTACACCTTC. Using reference TRBV9 and TRBJ1-2 for the parts outside the CDR3, the full variable domain is DSGVTQTPKHLITATGQRVTLRCSPRSGDLSVYWYQQSLDQGLQFLIQYYNGEERAKGNILERFSAQQFPDLHSELNLSSLELGDSALYFCASSVEGSSTSNYGYTFGSGTRLTVV.

The J gene is TRBJ2-3, the V gene TRBV2, with D possibly TRBD2 on 5 matching bases. This CDR3 is built from 16 residues. Germline-derived CDR1 and CDR2 are SNHLY and FYNNEI. Trimming left V 6 bases short and J 8 bases short, with 24 bases between. CDR3: CASRQKLGTSLATQYF. For the CDR3, the DNA is TGTGCCAGCAGACAGAAGCTAGGAACTAGTTTGGCTACGCAGTATTTT.

This clonotype was observed a few times. The chain employs TRBV11-2 and TRBJ2-3; 15 positions match TRBD2. Per the germline V gene, CDR1 is SGHAT and CDR2 is FQNNGV. V was pared by 4 bases and J by 2 bases, with 7 bases of the junction left unmatched. The CDR3 is 18 amino acids. This chain's CDR3 is CASSWGLAGGYYTDTQYF. The CDR3 bases are TGTGCCAGCAGCTGGGGACTAGCGGGGGGTTACTACACAGATACGCAGTATTTT. The whole variable domain, filled in from reference TRBV11-2 and TRBJ2-3, reads EAGVAQSPRYKIIEKRQSVAFWCNPISGHATLYWYQQILGQGPKLLIQFQNNGVVDDSQLPKDRFSAERLKGVDSTLKIQPAKLEDSAVYLCASSWGLAGGYYTDTQYFGPGTRLTVL.

CDR3 protein: CASSPGMGRKLFF. The CDR3 bases are TGTGCCAGCAGCCCAGGGATGGGGCGAAAACTGTTTTTT. V gene TRBV14 combines with J gene TRBJ1-4, with D perhaps matching TRBD1 (5 bases). The CDR3 covers 13 residues. Germline assignment: CDR1 SGHDN and CDR2 FVKESK. The V and J ends lost 4 bases and 10 bases respectively, with 13 bases between them.

This clonotype was detected ten times or more. The genes are TRBV2 and TRBJ1-6, with a tentative D call TRBD1 (5 bases). V lost 8 bases to trimming and J lost 9 bases, with 14 bases between them. Germline CDR1 is SNHLY and CDR2 is FYNNEI. This CDR3 has 13 amino acids. As DNA, the CDR3 is TGTGCCAGCTTTAGGGAGGGGAGTTCACCCCTCCACTTT. Encoded protein: CASFREGSSPLHF.

Many counts were recorded for this clonotype. The V gene is TRBV24-1, the J gene TRBJ2-2; D might be TRBD1 or TRBD2, each matching 5 bases. This CDR3 has 16 amino acids. Germline V gene sequence: CDR1 KGHDR, CDR2 SFDVKD. The V and J ends lost 4 bases and 4 bases respectively, with 15 bases between them. The CDR3, as DNA: TGTGCCACCAGTGACCACAGATCGGGGACCACCGGGGAGCTGTTTTTT. Encoded protein: CATSDHRSGTTGELFF.

The V gene is TRBV12-3 or TRBV12-4, the J gene TRBJ2-3, with 13 positions matching TRBD2. This CDR3 is built from 16 residues. V lost 6 bases, J lost 2 bases, and 5 bases stayed unmatched. Here the CDR3 reads CASRLTSGGYTDTQYF. The CDR3, as DNA: TGTGCCAGCAGGTTGACTAGCGGGGGGTACACAGATACGCAGTATTTT.

The chain links TRBV7-9 to TRBJ2-5; 9 bases fit TRBD2. The V segment lost 1 base and the J segment 5 bases; nucleotides outside the gene matches: 2. The CDR3 is 14 amino acids. CDR1 and CDR2 from the germline V gene are SEHNR and FQNEAQ (reference sequence). The CDR3 region is CASSLETSGETQYF. The CDR3 DNA sequence: TGTGCCAGCAGCTTAGAAACTAGCGGGGAGACCCAGTACTTC. Using reference TRBV7-9 and TRBJ2-5 for the parts outside the CDR3, the full variable domain is DTGVSQNPRHKITKRGQNVTFRCDPISEHNRLYWYRQTLGQGPEFLTYFQNEAQLEKSRLLSDRFSAERPKGSFSTLEIQRTEQGDSAMYLCASSLETSGETQYFGPGTRLLVL.

This clonotype was found a few times. V usage is TRBV12-3 or TRBV12-4 and J usage is TRBJ1-5, with D uncertain. Trimming stripped 2 bases from V and 2 bases from J, with 13 bases between. This CDR3 spans 16 amino acids. CDR3 loop: CASSLRGTVGNQPQHF. The CDR3 DNA reads as TGTGCCAGCAGTTTACGGGGAACAGTCGGCAATCAGCCCCAGCATTTT.

At least ten counts were recorded for this clonotype. The chain recombines TRBV24-1 with TRBJ1-1; D gene ambiguous. CDR3 length: 12 residues. Deletions cut 6 bases from V and 1 base from J, with 5 bases between. Germline CDR1 KGHDR, CDR2 SFDVKD. Written as DNA, the CDR3 is TGTGCCACCAGTTCAGCGAACACTGAAGCTTTCTTT. It is translated as CATSSANTEAFF.

In its sample, this clonotype was seen a few times. The V call is TRBV2, the J call TRBJ1-3; D not resolved. The CDR3 extends over 14 amino acids. Trimming removed 6 bases at V and 0 bases at J, with 9 bases between. Germline lookup yields CDR1 SNHLY and CDR2 FYNNEI. CDR3 sequence (DNA): TGTGCCAGCAGGGCCCAGAGCTCTGGAAACACCATATATTTT. Amino acid sequence: CASRAQSSGNTIYF.

The genes are TRBV12-3 or TRBV12-4 and TRBJ1-5; perhaps TRBD1 as D (5 bases). V was cut by 5 bases and J by 5 bases, with 10 bases left in between. CDR3 length: 13 amino acids. The CDR3 here is CASSKAGDQPQHF. The DNA for the CDR3 is TGTGCCAGCAGTAAAGCGGGGGATCAGCCCCAGCATTTT.

The gene calls are TRBV6-1 and TRBJ2-1, with 7 bases that match TRBD1. The CDR3 sequence is 14 residues long. From germline, CDR1 is MNHNS and CDR2 SASEGT. With V trimmed by 6 bases and J by 0 bases, 2 bases remained unmatched. As DNA, the CDR3 is TGTGCCAGCAGGGGACAGATCTCCTACAATGAGCAGTTCTTC. Translation gives CASRGQISYNEQFF.

This clonotype was counted many times. V usage is TRBV10-3 and J usage is TRBJ2-7, with D possibly being TRBD1 (6 bases). The germline V and J ends were trimmed by 6 bases and 6 bases, with 21 bases remaining between them. The CDR3 is made up of 15 amino acids. Per the germline V gene, CDR1 is ENHRY and CDR2 is SYGVKD. CDR3 bases: TGTGCCATCAGGGAGGAAGGGGGAAAGAGACTCGAGCAGTACTTC. Translating it yields CAIREEGGKRLEQYF.

This clonotype occurred many times. This sequence joins TRBV12-3 or TRBV12-4 and TRBJ1-5; no firm D call. V was shortened by 0 bases and J by 7 bases, with 4 bases between the two germline ends. The CDR3 spans 12 residues. CDR3: CASSLARQPQHF. The CDR3 DNA follows: TGTGCCAGCAGTTTAGCGCGGCAGCCCCAGCATTTT.

This sequence joins TRBV5-1 and TRBJ1-1; 8 nucleotides agree with TRBD1. The J segment lost 0 bases and the V segment lost 0 bases, leaving 10 bases of the junction unmatched. Germline CDR1 and CDR2: SGHRS and YFSETQ. This CDR3 spans 18 amino acids. The CDR3 DNA sequence: TGCGCCAGCAGCTTGGCAGGGGGCGAATCGCCCTTGAACACTGAAGCTTTCTTT. Residues: CASSLAGGESPLNTEAFF.

This clonotype was observed many times. V is TRBV13 and J is TRBJ2-5, with D possibly being TRBD2 (6 bases). The CDR3 contains 14 residues. Trimming cost V 5 bases and J 5 bases, with 15 bases left between them. Germline-derived CDR1 and CDR2 are PRHDT and FYEKMQ (reference sequence). The CDR3 coding sequence is TGTGCCAGCAGCCGGCCGGGGAGGAACGAGACCCAGTACTTC. It translates to CASSRPGRNETQYF.

The rearrangement joins TRBV29-1 to TRBJ1-1, with a weak D call TRBD1 (6 bases). This CDR3 is built from 13 residues. The germline V and J ends were trimmed by 4 bases and 1 base, with 10 bases remaining between them. The V gene's germline CDR1 is SQVTM and CDR2 ANQGSEA. CDR3 loop: CSVGGAGNTEAFF. In DNA form, the CDR3 reads TGCAGCGTTGGGGGGGCGGGGAACACTGAAGCTTTCTTT.

This clonotype was picked up many times. The chain has TRBV9 and TRBJ1-1; D might be TRBD1 (6 bases). Germline loops: CDR1 SGDLS, CDR2 YYNGEE. Trimming removed 2 bases from V and 1 base from J, with 6 bases in between. The CDR3 has 13 amino acids. The CDR3 spells CASSVRGNTEAFF. The CDR3 DNA reads TGTGCCAGCAGCGTCAGGGGGAACACTGAAGCTTTCTTT.

This clonotype was recorded many times. The rearrangement joins TRBV12-3 or TRBV12-4 to TRBJ1-1; a possible D gene is TRBD1 (6 bases). The CDR3 is made up of 15 amino acids. V lost 1 base to trimming and J lost 5 bases, with 14 bases between them. The CDR3: CASSLESRGRTEAFF. Here the CDR3 DNA reads TGTGCCAGCAGTTTAGAAAGCAGGGGAAGGACTGAAGCTTTCTTT.